Presented here are 2 T cell receptor beta chains from one specimen sequenced in a study of shared clonotypes between healthy human individuals. The method was immunoSEQ multiplex PCR; TCRdb's version includes in-frame clones alone and lacks a portion of them. This sample has fewer than 350,000 clones; roughly 87% occur once, and the top ten carry around 16%. Specimen: memory CD8+ T cells sorted from blood. Subset described: CD45RO+ cells pooled with CCR7-negative TemRA cells. These receptors all stem from a young man in good health.

The chain is built from TRBV14 and TRBJ2-7, with 10 bases aligning to TRBD1. This CDR3 is built from 13 residues. CDR1 and CDR2 from the germline V gene are SGHDN and FVKESK. CDR3 in amino acids: CASSGTGVSEQYF. The CDR3 DNA follows: TGTGCATCCAGCGGGACAGGGGTAAGCGAGCAGTACTTC.

V is TRBV2 and J is TRBJ1-5; D call uncertain. V was trimmed by 3 bases and J by 0 bases, leaving 9 bases between them. Per the germline V gene, CDR1 is SNHLY and CDR2 is FYNNEI. The CDR3 loop spans 15 amino acids. CDR3 sequence (DNA): TGTGCCAGCAGTGATTGGGAGAATAGCAATCAGCCCCAGCATTTT. Its protein is CASSDWENSNQPQHF.